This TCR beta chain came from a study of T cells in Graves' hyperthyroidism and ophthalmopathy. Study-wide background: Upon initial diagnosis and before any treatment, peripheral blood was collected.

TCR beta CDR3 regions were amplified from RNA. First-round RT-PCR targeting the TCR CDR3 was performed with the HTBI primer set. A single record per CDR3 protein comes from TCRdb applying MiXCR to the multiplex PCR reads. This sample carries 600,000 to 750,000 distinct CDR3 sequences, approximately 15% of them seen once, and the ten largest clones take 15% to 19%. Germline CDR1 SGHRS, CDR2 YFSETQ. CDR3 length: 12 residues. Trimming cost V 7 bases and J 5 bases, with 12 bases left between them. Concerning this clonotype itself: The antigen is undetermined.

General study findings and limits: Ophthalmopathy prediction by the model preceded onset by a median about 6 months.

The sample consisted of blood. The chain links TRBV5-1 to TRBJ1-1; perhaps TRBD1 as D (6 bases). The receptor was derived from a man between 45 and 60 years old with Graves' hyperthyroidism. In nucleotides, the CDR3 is TGCGCCAGCCGGACAGAATTTACTGAAGCTTTCTTT. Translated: CASRTEFTEAFF.